The rows below give T cell receptor beta chains drawn from one sample of a study of cytomegalovirus exposure and HLA in healthy donors. The assay was immunoSEQ multiplex PCR, and TCRdb's table has in-frame clones only and misses some. This table has approximately 160,000 clones, about three quarters appearing once. Sequenced input: PBMCs. The receptors shown here come from a woman aged 40 to 50 in good health and CMV-seropositive. Both conserved end residues are part of each CDR3. The order of the fields is J gene, D gene, clone size, V gene, CDR3 protein, CDR3 DNA. D genes are given only for firm matches. Clone size, where shown, is once, few, many, or a class for clones that have expanded.

TRBJ1-5	-	-	TRBV27	CASSHQVGQPQHF	TGTGCCAGCAGTCATCAGGTAGGCCAGCCCCAGCATTTT
TRBJ1-2	TRBD1	once	TRBV15	CATSPDRGRYGYTF	TGTGCCACCAGCCCTGACAGGGGGCGTTATGGCTACACCTTC
TRBJ1-1	TRBD1	-	TRBV7-2	CASSGHSGGTEAFF	TGTGCCAGCAGCGGGCATTCAGGGGGCACTGAAGCTTTCTTT
TRBJ1-1	TRBD1	-	TRBV11-2	CASSLGRGSEAFF	TGTGCCAGCAGCTTAGGCAGGGGGTCTGAAGCTTTCTTT
TRBJ2-1	-	-	TRBV19	CASSPRGTGSEFF	TGTGCCAGTAGTCCTCGGGGGACCGGGAGTGAGTTCTTC
TRBJ1-2	-	-	TRBV4-3	CASSGTLFYGYTF	TGCGCCAGCAGCGGGACACTATTCTATGGCTACACCTTC
TRBJ1-4	-	-	TRBV19	CASSIRRLYNEKLFF	TGTGCCAGTAGTATACGTCGGTTATACAATGAAAAACTGTTTTTT
TRBJ1-1	-	few	TRBV14	CASSHSGGRGILGVTEAFF	TGTGCCAGCAGCCATTCCGGGGGAAGGGGCATACTGGGCGTTACTGAAGCTTTCTTT
TRBJ2-7	TRBD2	-	TRBV19	CASTTGLDPCRYEQYF	TGTGCCAGTACCACAGGACTAGATCCATGTCGCTACGAGCAGTACTTC
TRBJ1-1	TRBD1	-	TRBV7-8	CASSSTGGTTEAFF	TGTGCCAGCAGCTCGACAGGGGGCACGACTGAAGCTTTCTTT
TRBJ1-2	TRBD1	-	TRBV11-3	CASSLTGDDGYTF	TGTGCCAGCAGCTTAACAGGGGATGATGGCTACACCTTC
TRBJ1-2	-	-	TRBV30	CAWSVQGDYGYTF	TGTGCCTGGAGTGTACAGGGAGACTATGGCTACACCTTC
TRBJ2-3	TRBD2	once	TRBV7-2	CASSSKRGGDTQYF	TGTGCCAGCAGCTCGAAGCGGGGAGGTGATACGCAGTATTTT
TRBJ1-4	-	once	TRBV28	CASSQNPGLQSGGEKLFF	TGTGCCAGCAGTCAAAACCCCGGATTGCAGTCGGGCGGGGAAAAACTGTTTTTT
TRBJ2-3	-	-	TRBV5-6	CASSGGVTSTDTQYF	TGTGCCAGCAGCGGCGGGGTAACTAGCACAGATACGCAGTATTTT
TRBJ2-3	TRBD2	-	TRBV7-2	CASSFTVPSGGQGPDTQYF	TGTGCCAGCAGCTTTACGGTCCCTAGCGGGGGGCAGGGCCCAGATACGCAGTATTTT
TRBJ1-5	TRBD1	few	TRBV5-1	CASSLGTGDQPQHF	TGCGCCAGCAGCTTGGGGACAGGCGATCAGCCCCAGCATTTT
TRBJ1-3	-	-	TRBV11-3	CASSLGPGNTIYF	TGTGCCAGCAGCTTAGGGCCTGGAAACACCATATATTTT
TRBJ1-1	TRBD1	few	TRBV14	CASSQEAIDRGLAFF	TGTGCCAGCAGCCAAGAAGCCATCGACAGGGGTTTGGCTTTCTTT
TRBJ1-2	TRBD1	-	TRBV2	CASKAGTGGDGYTF	TGTGCCAGCAAAGCCGGGACAGGGGGCGATGGCTACACCTTC
TRBJ2-7	-	-	TRBV27	CASRKGVGVNYEQYF	TGTGCCAGCAGGAAGGGGGTCGGCGTGAACTACGAGCAGTACTTC
TRBJ2-7	-	few	TRBV6-5	CASSYSGTHYEQYF	TGTGCCAGCAGTTACTCCGGGACTCACTACGAGCAGTACTTC
TRBJ1-1	TRBD1	-	TRBV27	CASSYQGAEAFF	TGTGCCAGCAGTTATCAGGGGGCCGAAGCTTTCTTT
TRBJ2-2	TRBD1	once	TRBV10-3	CASRDGQGSSGELFF	TGTGCCTCCCGGGACGGACAGGGGAGTTCCGGGGAGCTGTTTTTT
TRBJ2-1	TRBD2	few	TRBV19	CASSIPGRALYNEQFF	TGTGCCAGTAGTATCCCCGGGAGGGCCCTCTACAATGAGCAGTTCTTC
TRBJ1-1	-	-	TRBV7-9	CASSFLEAFF	TGTGCCAGCAGCTTTCTAGAAGCTTTCTTT
TRBJ2-7	-	-	TRBV10-3	CASRDTTYEQYF	TGTGCCTCCCGGGACACCACCTACGAGCAGTACTTC
TRBJ2-5	-	-	TRBV18	CASSPPEAAGTQYF	TGTGCCAGCTCACCACCAGAGGCAGCGGGGACCCAGTACTTC
TRBJ2-3	TRBD2	-	TRBV4-1	CASSQDTASGPRYTQYF	TGCGCCAGCAGCCAAGATACGGCTAGCGGCCCCCGTTATACGCAGTATTTT
TRBJ2-5	-	-	TRBV11-2	CASSSGGQSQETQYF	TGTGCCAGCAGCTCCGGAGGACAGTCCCAAGAGACCCAGTACTTC
TRBJ1-2	-	-	TRBV15	CATSRDPSYGYTF	TGTGCCACCAGCAGAGATCCCAGCTATGGCTACACCTTC
TRBJ1-2	TRBD1	once	TRBV28	CASSPMDRGYGYTF	TGTGCCAGCAGTCCCATGGACAGGGGATATGGCTACACCTTC
TRBJ1-5	-	-	TRBV6-1	CASSDRDKGNQPQHF	TGTGCCAGCAGTGACCGGGACAAGGGCAATCAGCCCCAGCATTTT
TRBJ1-1	-	-	TRBV6-5	CASKDNQGVKAFF	TGTGCCAGCAAGGACAACCAAGGGGTGAAAGCTTTCTTT
TRBJ1-5	TRBD1	-	TRBV19	CASSLRSPGQDPLQPQHF	TGTGCCAGTAGCTTACGAAGTCCGGGACAGGATCCCCTACAGCCCCAGCATTTT
TRBJ1-2	TRBD1	-	TRBV2	CASIGDRGRTNYGYTF	TGTGCCAGCATTGGGGACAGGGGGCGAACTAACTATGGCTACACCTTC
TRBJ2-7	-	-	TRBV28	CASSSTQGSSYEQYF	TGTGCCAGCAGTTCCACACAGGGCAGTTCGTACGAGCAGTACTTC
TRBJ2-1	TRBD1	few	TRBV4-1	CASTDRVSYNEQFF	TGCGCCAGCACGGACAGGGTTTCCTACAATGAGCAGTTCTTC
TRBJ1-2	TRBD1	few	TRBV28	CASILPGDRGTYGYTF	TGTGCCAGCATCCTCCCGGGGGACAGGGGGACCTATGGCTACACCTTC
TRBJ2-1	-	-	TRBV14	CASSQVAGTYNEQFF	TGTGCCAGCAGCCAAGTCGCAGGTACCTACAATGAGCAGTTCTTC
TRBJ1-2	-	-	TRBV18	CASSPTDNYGYTF	TGTGCCAGCTCACCAACAGACAACTATGGCTACACCTTC
TRBJ2-3	TRBD2	-	TRBV7-2	CASSIGGGWADTQYF	TGTGCCAGCAGCATCGGCGGGGGTTGGGCAGATACGCAGTATTTT
TRBJ1-1	-	-	TRBV11-3	CASSLGGLLNTEAFF	TGTGCCAGCAGCCTCGGGGGTCTACTAAACACTGAAGCTTTCTTT
TRBJ2-7	TRBD1	-	TRBV7-9	CSSSLPSGQGRYEQYF	TGTTCCAGCAGCCTCCCCTCCGGACAGGGACGATACGAGCAGTACTTC
TRBJ2-7	TRBD1	-	TRBV7-9	CASSQFTRDRETYEQYF	TGTGCCAGCAGCCAGTTTACCCGGGACAGAGAAACCTACGAGCAGTACTTC
TRBJ1-2	TRBD1	-	TRBV11-3	CASSPLTGTELHGYTF	TGTGCCAGCAGCCCATTGACAGGGACCGAATTGCATGGCTACACCTTC
TRBJ1-5	-	few	TRBV2	CASSEGAYQPQHF	TGTGCCAGCAGTGAAGGAGCTTATCAGCCCCAGCATTTT
TRBJ2-3	TRBD2	-	TRBV30	CAWTGLAGGESTQYF	TGTGCCTGGACGGGACTAGCGGGAGGGGAGAGCACGCAGTATTTT
TRBJ1-2	TRBD1	-	TRBV6-5	CASRPTGGYGYTF	TGTGCCAGCAGGCCGACAGGGGGCTATGGCTACACCTTC
TRBJ2-3	TRBD1	-	TRBV13	CASSLDLRGSTDTQYF	TGTGCCAGCAGCTTAGACCTCAGGGGGTCCACAGATACGCAGTATTTT
TRBJ2-5	TRBD2	-	TRBV7-7	CASSLMGGQETQYF	TGTGCCAGCAGCTTAATGGGGGGGCAAGAGACCCAGTACTTC
TRBJ2-5	-	-	TRBV7-2	CASSLGRHQETQYF	TGTGCCAGCAGCTTAGGCAGGCACCAAGAGACCCAGTACTTC
TRBJ1-2	-	-	TRBV4-3	CASSQAQGGKGYTF	TGCGCCAGCAGCCAAGCCCAGGGAGGCAAAGGCTACACCTTC
TRBJ2-7	-	once	TRBV30	CAWSTGLNEQYF	TGTGCCTGGAGTACGGGTTTGAATGAGCAGTACTTC
TRBJ1-3	-	-	TRBV27	CASSRRGGQGFGNTIYF	TGTGCCAGCAGTCGAAGGGGGGGTCAGGGGTTTGGAAACACCATATATTTT